This TCR beta chain came from a study of graft-versus-host responses after intestinal transplantation. In the study overall: The transplants performed in recipients were multivisceral, liver-intestinal, or isolated intestinal.

The sample holds a few counts of this clone. Only in-frame clones appear in the TCRdb table, and some are missing; sequencing was by immunoSEQ multiplex PCR. The sample yields over 15,000 clones, around 33% seen once. Responder cells labeled with CFSE (200,000) were co-plated with irradiated stimulator cells labeled with violet dye (200,000). This clonotype originated in a human patient who received an intestinal transplant. The sample consisted of alloreactive CD4+ T cells from a mixed lymphocyte reaction culture, taken before intestinal transplant. Subset indicated: CFSE-low proliferating T cells sorted from approximately six-day pre-transplant mixed lymphocyte reaction (GvH or HvG direction).

This CDR3 reads CASSLYGRDEQYF. CDR3 DNA sequence: TGTGCCAGCAGCTTATACGGCAGGGACGAGCAGTACTTC. The chain couples TRBV7-9 to TRBJ2-7; TRBD1 is a possible D gene (5 bases). Trimming pared 2 bases from V and 5 bases from J, leaving 10 bases between. The CDR3 is made up of 13 amino acids. Looked up from germline, CDR1 is SEHNR and CDR2 is FQNEAQ (reference sequence).